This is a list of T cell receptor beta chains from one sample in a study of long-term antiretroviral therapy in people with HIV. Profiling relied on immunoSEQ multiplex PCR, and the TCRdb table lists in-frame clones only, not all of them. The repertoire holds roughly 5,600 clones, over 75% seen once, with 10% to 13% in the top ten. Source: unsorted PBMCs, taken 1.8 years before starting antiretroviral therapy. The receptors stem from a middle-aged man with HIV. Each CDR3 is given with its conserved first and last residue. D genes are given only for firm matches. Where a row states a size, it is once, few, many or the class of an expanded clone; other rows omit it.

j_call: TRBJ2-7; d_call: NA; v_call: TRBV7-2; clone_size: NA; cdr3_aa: CASSLSRSGTAGEQYF
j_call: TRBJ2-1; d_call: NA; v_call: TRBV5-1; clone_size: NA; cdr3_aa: CASSLGLSGPHNEQFF
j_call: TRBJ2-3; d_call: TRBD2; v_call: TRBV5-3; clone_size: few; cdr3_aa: CARSPGVLAGEGDTQYF
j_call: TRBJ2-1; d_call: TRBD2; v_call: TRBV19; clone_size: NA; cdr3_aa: CASSGGDHNEQFF
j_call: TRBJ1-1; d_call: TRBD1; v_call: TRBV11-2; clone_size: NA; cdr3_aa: CASSLVRGAGQGYTEAFF
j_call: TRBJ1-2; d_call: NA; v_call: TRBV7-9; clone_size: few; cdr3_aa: CASSLVLYGYTF
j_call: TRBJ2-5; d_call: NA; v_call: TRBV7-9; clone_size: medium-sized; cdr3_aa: CASRRDGEQETQYF
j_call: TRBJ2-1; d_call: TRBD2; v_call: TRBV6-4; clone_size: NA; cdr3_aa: CASSDQTSGHNEQFF
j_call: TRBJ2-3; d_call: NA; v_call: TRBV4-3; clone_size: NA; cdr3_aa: CASSQVPPGTDTQYF
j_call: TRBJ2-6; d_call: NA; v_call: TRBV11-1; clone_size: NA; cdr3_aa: CASSPLTDSGANVLTF
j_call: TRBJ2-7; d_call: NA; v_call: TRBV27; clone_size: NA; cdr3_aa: CASSSSGGGYEQYF
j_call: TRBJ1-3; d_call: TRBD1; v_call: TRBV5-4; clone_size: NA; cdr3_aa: CASSARTGWSGNTIYF
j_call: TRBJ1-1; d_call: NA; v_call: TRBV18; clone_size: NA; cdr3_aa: CASSRFTGGNTEAFF
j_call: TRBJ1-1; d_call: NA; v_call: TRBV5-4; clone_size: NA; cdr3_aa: CASSLDTEAFF
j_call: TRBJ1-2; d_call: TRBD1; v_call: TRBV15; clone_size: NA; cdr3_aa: CATKKTKDRGGYGYTF
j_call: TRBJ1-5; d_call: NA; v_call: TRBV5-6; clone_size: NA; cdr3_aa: CASSFRRNNQPQHF
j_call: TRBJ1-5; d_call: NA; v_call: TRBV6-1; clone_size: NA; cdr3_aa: CASSVRGDNQPQHF
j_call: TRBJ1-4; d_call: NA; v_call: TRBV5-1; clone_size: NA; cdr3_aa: CASSSSNEKLFF